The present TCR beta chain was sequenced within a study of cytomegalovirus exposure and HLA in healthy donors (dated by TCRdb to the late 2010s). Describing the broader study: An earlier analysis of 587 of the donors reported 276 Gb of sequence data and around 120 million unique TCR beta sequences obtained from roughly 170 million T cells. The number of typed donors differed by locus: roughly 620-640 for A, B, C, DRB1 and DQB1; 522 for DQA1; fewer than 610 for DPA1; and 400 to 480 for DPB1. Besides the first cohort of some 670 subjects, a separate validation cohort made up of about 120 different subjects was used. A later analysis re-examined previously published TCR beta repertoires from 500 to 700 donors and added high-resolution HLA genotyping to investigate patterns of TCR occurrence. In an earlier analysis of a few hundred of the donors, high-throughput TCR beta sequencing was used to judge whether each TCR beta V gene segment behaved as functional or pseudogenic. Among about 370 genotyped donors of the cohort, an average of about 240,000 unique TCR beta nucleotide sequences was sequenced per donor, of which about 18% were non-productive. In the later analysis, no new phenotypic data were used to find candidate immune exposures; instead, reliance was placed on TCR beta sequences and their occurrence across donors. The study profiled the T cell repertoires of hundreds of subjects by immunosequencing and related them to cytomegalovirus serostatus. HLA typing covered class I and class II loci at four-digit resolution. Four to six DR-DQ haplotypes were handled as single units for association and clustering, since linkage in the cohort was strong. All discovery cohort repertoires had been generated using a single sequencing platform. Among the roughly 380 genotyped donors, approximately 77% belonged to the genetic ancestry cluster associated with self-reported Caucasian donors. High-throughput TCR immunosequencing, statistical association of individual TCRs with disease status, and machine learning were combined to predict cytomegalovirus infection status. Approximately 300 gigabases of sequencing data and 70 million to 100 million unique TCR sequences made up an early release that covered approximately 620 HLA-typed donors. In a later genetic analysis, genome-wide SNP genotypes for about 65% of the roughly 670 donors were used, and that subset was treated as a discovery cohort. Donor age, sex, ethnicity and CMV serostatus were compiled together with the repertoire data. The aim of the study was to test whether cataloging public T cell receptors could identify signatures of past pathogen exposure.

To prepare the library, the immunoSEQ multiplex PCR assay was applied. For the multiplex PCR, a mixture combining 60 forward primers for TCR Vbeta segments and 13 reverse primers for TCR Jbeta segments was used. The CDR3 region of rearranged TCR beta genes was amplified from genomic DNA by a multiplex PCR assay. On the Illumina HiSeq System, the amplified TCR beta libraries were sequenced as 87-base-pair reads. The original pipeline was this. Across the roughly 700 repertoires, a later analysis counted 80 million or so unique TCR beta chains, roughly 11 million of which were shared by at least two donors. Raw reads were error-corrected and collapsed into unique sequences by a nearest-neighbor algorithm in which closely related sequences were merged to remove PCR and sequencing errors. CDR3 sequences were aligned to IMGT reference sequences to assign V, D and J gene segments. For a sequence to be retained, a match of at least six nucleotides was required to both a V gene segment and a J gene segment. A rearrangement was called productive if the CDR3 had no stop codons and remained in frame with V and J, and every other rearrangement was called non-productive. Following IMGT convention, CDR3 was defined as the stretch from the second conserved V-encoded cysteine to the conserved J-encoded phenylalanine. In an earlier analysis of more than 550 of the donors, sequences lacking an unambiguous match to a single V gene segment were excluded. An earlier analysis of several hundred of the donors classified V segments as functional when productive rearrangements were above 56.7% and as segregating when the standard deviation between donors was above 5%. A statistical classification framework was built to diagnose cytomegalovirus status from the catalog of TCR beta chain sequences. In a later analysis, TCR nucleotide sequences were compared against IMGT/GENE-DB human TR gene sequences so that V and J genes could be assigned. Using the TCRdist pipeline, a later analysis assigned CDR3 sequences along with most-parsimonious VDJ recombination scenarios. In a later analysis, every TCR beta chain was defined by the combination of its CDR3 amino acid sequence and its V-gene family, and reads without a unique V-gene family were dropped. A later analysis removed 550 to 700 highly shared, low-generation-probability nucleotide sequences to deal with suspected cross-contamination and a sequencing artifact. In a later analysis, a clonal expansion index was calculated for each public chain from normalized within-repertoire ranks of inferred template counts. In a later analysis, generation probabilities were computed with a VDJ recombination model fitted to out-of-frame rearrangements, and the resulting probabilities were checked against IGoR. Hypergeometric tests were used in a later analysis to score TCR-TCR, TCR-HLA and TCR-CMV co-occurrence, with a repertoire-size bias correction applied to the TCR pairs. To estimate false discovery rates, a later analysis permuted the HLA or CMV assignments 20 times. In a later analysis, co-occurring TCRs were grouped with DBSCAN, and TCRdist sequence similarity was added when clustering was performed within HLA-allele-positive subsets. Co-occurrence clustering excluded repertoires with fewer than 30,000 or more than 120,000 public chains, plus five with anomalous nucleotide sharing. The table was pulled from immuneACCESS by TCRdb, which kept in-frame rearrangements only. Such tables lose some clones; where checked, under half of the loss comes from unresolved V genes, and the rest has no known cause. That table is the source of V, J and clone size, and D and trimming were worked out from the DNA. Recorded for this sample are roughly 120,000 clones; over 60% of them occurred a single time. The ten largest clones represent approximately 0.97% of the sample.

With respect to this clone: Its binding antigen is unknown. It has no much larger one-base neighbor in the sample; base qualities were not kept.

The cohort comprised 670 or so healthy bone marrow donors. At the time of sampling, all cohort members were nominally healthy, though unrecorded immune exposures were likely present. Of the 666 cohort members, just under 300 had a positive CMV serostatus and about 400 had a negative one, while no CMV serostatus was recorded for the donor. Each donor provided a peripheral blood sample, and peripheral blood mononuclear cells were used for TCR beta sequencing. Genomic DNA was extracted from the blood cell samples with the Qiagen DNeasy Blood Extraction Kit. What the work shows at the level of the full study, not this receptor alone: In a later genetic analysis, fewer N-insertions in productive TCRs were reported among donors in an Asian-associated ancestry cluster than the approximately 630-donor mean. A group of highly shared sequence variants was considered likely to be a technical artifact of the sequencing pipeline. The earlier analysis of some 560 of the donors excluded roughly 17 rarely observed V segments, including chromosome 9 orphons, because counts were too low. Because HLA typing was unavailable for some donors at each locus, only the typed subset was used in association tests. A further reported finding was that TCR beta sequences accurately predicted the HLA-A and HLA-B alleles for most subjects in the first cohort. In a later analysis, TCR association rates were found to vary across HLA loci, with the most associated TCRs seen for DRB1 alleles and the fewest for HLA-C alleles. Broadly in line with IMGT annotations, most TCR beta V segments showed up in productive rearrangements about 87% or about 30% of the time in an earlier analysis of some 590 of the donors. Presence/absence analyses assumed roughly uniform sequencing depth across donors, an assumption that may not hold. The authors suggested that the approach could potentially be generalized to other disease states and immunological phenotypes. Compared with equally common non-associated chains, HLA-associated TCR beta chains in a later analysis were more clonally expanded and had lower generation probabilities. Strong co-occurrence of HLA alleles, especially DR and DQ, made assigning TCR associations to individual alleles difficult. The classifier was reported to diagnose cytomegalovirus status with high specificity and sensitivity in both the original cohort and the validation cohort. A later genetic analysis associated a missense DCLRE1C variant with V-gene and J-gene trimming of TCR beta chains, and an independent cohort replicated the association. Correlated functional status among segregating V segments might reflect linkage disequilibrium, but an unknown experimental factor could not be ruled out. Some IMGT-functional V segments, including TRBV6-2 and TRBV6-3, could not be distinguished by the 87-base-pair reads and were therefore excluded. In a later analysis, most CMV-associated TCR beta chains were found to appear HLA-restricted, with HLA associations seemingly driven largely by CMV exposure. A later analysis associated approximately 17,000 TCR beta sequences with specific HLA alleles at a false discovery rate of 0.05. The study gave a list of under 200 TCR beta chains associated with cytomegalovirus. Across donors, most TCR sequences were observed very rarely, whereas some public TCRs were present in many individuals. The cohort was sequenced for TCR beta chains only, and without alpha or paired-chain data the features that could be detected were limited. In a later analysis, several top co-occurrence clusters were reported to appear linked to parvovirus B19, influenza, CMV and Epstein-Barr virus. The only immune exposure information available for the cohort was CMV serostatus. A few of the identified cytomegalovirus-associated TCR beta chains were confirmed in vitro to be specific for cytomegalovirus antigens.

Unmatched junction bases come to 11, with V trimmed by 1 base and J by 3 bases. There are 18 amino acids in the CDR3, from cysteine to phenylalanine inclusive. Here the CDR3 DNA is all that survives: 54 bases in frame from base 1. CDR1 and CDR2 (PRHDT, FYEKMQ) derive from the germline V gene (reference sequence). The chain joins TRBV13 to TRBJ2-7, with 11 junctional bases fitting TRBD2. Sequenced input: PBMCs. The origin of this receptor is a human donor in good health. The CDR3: CASSLDVRDGTSGYEQYF. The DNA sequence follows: TGTGCCAGCAGCTTAGATGTGCGTGACGGGACTAGCGGCTACGAGCAGTACTTC.